This entry lists 20 T cell receptor beta chains sequenced from one sample in a study of blood T cell repertoires in COVID-19. Assay: immunoSEQ multiplex PCR; the TCRdb copy retains only in-frame clones and omits some. The table shows a few hundred thousand clones, with approximately 90% occurring only once. The specimen was PBMCs or T cells enriched from blood (not recorded which). The origin of the receptors is a woman under 30 who had recovered from COVID-19.

The V call is TRBV27, the J call TRBJ2-1, with TRBD2 matching over 9 bases. The V and J ends lost 2 bases and 7 bases, in that order; junction bases with no gene match: 6. Germline assignment: CDR1 MNHEY and CDR2 SMNVEV (reference sequence). The CDR3 extends over 15 amino acids. The CDR3 sequence is CASSLRGSGRNEQFF. In nucleotides, the CDR3 is TGTGCCAGCAGTTTACGTGGTAGCGGGAGAAATGAGCAGTTCTTC.

This chain joins TRBV5-1 and TRBJ2-2; 10 bases align to TRBD2. The CDR3 extends over 16 amino acids. CDR1 SGHRS and CDR2 YFSETQ come from the germline V gene. The ends lost 4 bases at V and 1 base at J; junction bases unmatched: 4. CDR3 region: CASSQTSGLNTGELFF. The CDR3 DNA sequence: TGCGCCAGCAGCCAGACTAGCGGGCTGAACACCGGGGAGCTGTTTTTT.

V and J are TRBV18 and TRBJ2-3, with 8 nucleotides matching TRBD1. This CDR3 comprises 16 residues. V shed 1 base and J 1 base; nucleotides not matched to a gene: 4. CDR1 is KGHSH and CDR2 is LQKENI in the germline V gene. The CDR3 spells CASSPRARGRTDTQYF. The CDR3 region has the DNA TGTGCCAGCTCACCACGAGCCAGGGGGCGCACAGATACGCAGTATTTT.

This clone appeared a single time. The chain carries TRBV7-2 and TRBJ1-4; D remains unclear. Looked up from germline, CDR1 is SGHTA and CDR2 is FQGNSA. V was shortened by 2 bases and J by 8 bases, with 6 bases between the two germline ends. The CDR3 loop spans 12 amino acids. The CDR3 spells CASSLYREKLFF. The CDR3 coding sequence is TGTGCCAGCAGCTTATATCGGGAAAAACTGTTTTTT.

The V call is TRBV28, the J call TRBJ1-4; D possibly corresponds to TRBD1 (6 bases). CDR1 and CDR2 (germline): MDHEN, SYDVKM. CDR3 length: 12 residues. The V end lost 5 bases, the J end lost 8 bases, and 9 bases lay between the germline ends. CDR3 DNA: TGTGCCAGCAGTCCAGGGGACGAAAAACTGTTTTTT. It codes for CASSPGDEKLFF.

The rearrangement uses TRBV7-8 and TRBJ2-3, with D possibly called TRBD1 or TRBD2 (5 bases each). The CDR3 sequence is 14 residues long. V dropped 5 bases and J dropped 0 bases, with 9 bases sitting between them. Germline-derived CDR1 and CDR2 are SGHVS and FQNEAQ. As DNA, the CDR3 is TGTGCCAGCAGCCGGGGCACTAGCACAGATACGCAGTATTTT. It codes for CASSRGTSTDTQYF. The complete variable domain, with remaining parts taken from reference TRBV7-8 and TRBJ2-3, reads GAGVSQSPRYKVAKRGQDVALRCDPISGHVSLFWYQQALGQGPEFLTYFQNEAQLDKSGLPSDRFFAERPEGSVSTLKIQRTQQEDSAVYLCASSRGTSTDTQYFGPGTRLTVL.

This clone has just one count. The chain employs TRBV7-6 and TRBJ2-7, with a possible D match to TRBD1 (6 bases). V lost 5 bases to trimming and J lost 0 bases, with 8 bases between them. The CDR3 extends over 13 amino acids. The germline V gene has CDR1 SGHVS and CDR2 FNYEAQ. The CDR3 here is CASSQQGSYEQYF. The CDR3 bases are TGTGCCAGCAGCCAACAGGGCTCCTACGAGCAGTACTTC.

The chain is built from TRBV29-1 and TRBJ2-1, with 10 bases lining up with TRBD2. The V gene end was trimmed by 7 bases and the J gene end by 8 bases; junction bases not matched to a gene: 17. Germline values: CDR1 SQVTM, CDR2 ANQGSEA. The CDR3 has 16 residues. The CDR3 sequence: CSGKSWERGGFDEQFF. DNA for the CDR3: TGCAGCGGGAAGTCTTGGGAGCGGGGGGGCTTCGATGAGCAGTTCTTC.

The chain carries TRBV28 and TRBJ2-6, with 8 bases that match TRBD1. The germline gives CDR1 MDHEN, CDR2 SYDVKM. After removal of 6 bases from V and 1 base from J, the junction contained 5 bases not matched to a gene. The CDR3 is 16 amino acids. Here the CDR3 reads CASRQGVESGANVLTF. CDR3 in DNA: TGTGCCAGCAGACAGGGGGTCGAGTCTGGGGCCAACGTCCTGACTTTC.

V and J are TRBV7-2 and TRBJ2-1, with 9 nucleotides matching TRBD2. Trimming cost V 2 bases and J 7 bases; bases outside gene matches: 9. The CDR3 spans 16 residues. Germline loops: CDR1 SGHTA, CDR2 FQGNSA. DNA of the CDR3: TGTGCCAGCAGCTTAAAAGGCGGGGGGGCAACTAATGAGCAGTTCTTC. Encoded protein: CASSLKGGGATNEQFF.

The chain has TRBV19 and TRBJ1-4, with 7 bases lining up with TRBD1. This CDR3 region has 17 residues. V lost 4 bases to trimming and J lost 3 bases; unmatched junction nucleotides: 11. Germline V CDR1 and CDR2: LNHDA, SQIVND (reference sequence). In DNA form, the CDR3 reads TGTGCCAGTAGTACCACCACAGGGGTCGGACCTAATGAAAAACTGTTTTTT. Translated: CASSTTTGVGPNEKLFF.

The rearrangement links TRBV28 to TRBJ2-3; D is uncertain. V dropped 3 bases and J dropped 0 bases, with 7 bases sitting between them. This CDR3 region has 14 residues. Germline values: CDR1 MDHEN, CDR2 SYDVKM. The CDR3 nucleotides read TGTGCCAGCAGTTTCGGCAGGAGCACAGATACGCAGTATTTT. Translated, it gives CASSFGRSTDTQYF.

The J gene is TRBJ2-3, the V gene TRBV3-1 (or the pseudogene TRBV3-2), with 11 nucleotides matching TRBD2. In germline, CDR1 is LGHDT, CDR2 YNNKEL (reference sequence). This CDR3 spans 21 amino acids. Germline trimming cut 2 bases from V and 0 bases from J; bases unmatched to any gene: 16. DNA of the CDR3: TGTGCCAGCAGCCAATCGGCTATGGGTCTAGCGGGGGGTCCTAGCACAGATACGCAGTATTTT. Residues: CASSQSAMGLAGGPSTDTQYF.

The rearrangement links TRBV28 to TRBJ1-5; possible D gene TRBD1, 6 bases. With 5 bases removed from V and 4 bases from J, the gap between germline ends came to 15 bases. The germline CDR1 and CDR2 sequences are MDHEN and SYDVKM. There are 15 residues in the CDR3. The CDR3 loop reads CASSLGWTENQPQHF. The CDR3 DNA sequence: TGTGCCAGCAGTCTTGGATGGACAGAAAATCAGCCCCAGCATTTT.

The rearrangement uses TRBV27 and TRBJ2-5; TRBD1 matches 11 bases. The CDR3 contains 15 residues. Germline values: CDR1 MNHEY, CDR2 SMNVEV (reference sequence). After removal of 2 bases from V and 2 bases from J, the junction contained 1 base not matched to a gene. CDR3 region: CASSLGTGGQETQYF. The CDR3 bases are TGTGCCAGCAGTTTAGGGACAGGGGGACAAGAGACCCAGTACTTC.

The rearrangement links TRBV7-2 to TRBJ2-7; 12 bases fit TRBD2. The junction had 2 bases not matched to a gene; V was cut back by 0 bases and J by 2 bases. The CDR3 runs to 16 residues. Germline CDR1 SGHTA, CDR2 FQGNSA. In DNA, the CDR3 is TGTGCCAGCAGCTTAGCAGGACTAGCGGGGACCTACGAGCAGTACTTC. Its protein is CASSLAGLAGTYEQYF. Supplemented by reference TRBV7-2 and TRBJ2-7, the full variable domain reads GAGVSQSPSNKVTEKGKDVELRCDPISGHTALYWYRQSLGQGLEFLIYFQGNSAPDKSGLPSDRFSAERTGGSVSTLTIQRTQQEDSAVYLCASSLAGLAGTYEQYFGPGTRLTVT.

V and J are TRBV19 and TRBJ2-1; 13 nucleotides line up with TRBD2. V lost 5 bases and J lost 7; bases outside the gene matches: 8. CDR3 length: 16 amino acids. Germline V CDR1 and CDR2: LNHDA, SQIVND (reference sequence). CDR3 loop: CASSFWTSGSGNEQFF. CDR3 DNA sequence: TGTGCCAGTAGTTTTTGGACTAGCGGGAGTGGAAATGAGCAGTTCTTC.

V usage is TRBV9 and J usage is TRBJ2-7; 12 bases agree with TRBD2. This CDR3 contains 16 residues. CDR1 and CDR2 (germline): SGDLS, YYNGEE. After removal of 0 bases from V and 3 bases from J, the junction contained 4 bases not matched to a gene. For the CDR3, the DNA is TGTGCCAGCAGCGTAGCTAGCGGGGGGGCACACTACGAGCAGTACTTC. Protein sequence: CASSVASGGAHYEQYF. The full variable domain, with the rest looked up from reference TRBV9 and TRBJ2-7, is DSGVTQTPKHLITATGQRVTLRCSPRSGDLSVYWYQQSLDQGLQFLIQYYNGEERAKGNILERFSAQQFPDLHSELNLSSLELGDSALYFCASSVASGGAHYEQYFGPGTRLTVT.

J is TRBJ1-2 and V is TRBV5-1; TRBD1 aligns across 10 bases. Germline CDR1 SGHRS, CDR2 YFSETQ. The CDR3 sequence is 14 residues long. V was pared by 3 bases and J by 4 bases, with 3 bases of the junction left unmatched. CDR3 residues: CASSWTGGGYGYTF. DNA for the CDR3: TGCGCCAGCAGCTGGACAGGGGGAGGCTATGGCTACACCTTC. Based on the CDR3 plus reference TRBV5-1 and TRBJ1-2, the full variable domain is KAGVTQTPRYLIKTRGQQVTLSCSPISGHRSVSWYQQTPGQGLQFLFEYFSETQRNKGNFPGRFSGRQFSNSRSEMNVSTLELGDSALYLCASSWTGGGYGYTFGSGTRLTVV.

This chain uses TRBV19 with TRBJ1-4; D is ambiguous. Germline CDR1 LNHDA, CDR2 SQIVND (reference sequence). CDR3 length: 11 amino acids. Trimming shortened V by 5 bases and J by 7 bases, and 5 bases separated the two germline ends. CDR3 DNA: TGTGCCAGTAGTGTCTCTGAAAAACTGTTTTTT. Translating it yields CASSVSEKLFF.